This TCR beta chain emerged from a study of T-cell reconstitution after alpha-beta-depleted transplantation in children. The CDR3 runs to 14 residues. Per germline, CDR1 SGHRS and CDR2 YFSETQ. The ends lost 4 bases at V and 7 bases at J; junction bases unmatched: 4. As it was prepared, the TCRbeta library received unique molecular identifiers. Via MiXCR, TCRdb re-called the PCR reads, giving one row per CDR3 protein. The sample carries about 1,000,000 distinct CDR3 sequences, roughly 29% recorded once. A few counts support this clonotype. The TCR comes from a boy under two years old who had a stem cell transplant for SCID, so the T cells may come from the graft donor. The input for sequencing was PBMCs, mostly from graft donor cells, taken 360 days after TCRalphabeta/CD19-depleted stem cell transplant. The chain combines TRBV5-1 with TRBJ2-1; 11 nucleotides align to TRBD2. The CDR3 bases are TGCGCCAGCAGCCCCCCTAGCGGGGGGAATGAGCAGTTCTTC. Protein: CASSPPSGGNEQFF.